A single sample is the source of the 18 T cell receptor beta chains below, sequenced in a study of blood T cell repertoires in COVID-19. Sequencing used immunoSEQ multiplex PCR; TCRdb keeps in-frame clones, though not all of them. The sample has around 480,000 clones; roughly 87% are singletons. The sample consisted of PBMCs or T cells enriched from blood (not recorded which). The receptors were gathered from a woman between 18 and 30 years old who had recovered from COVID-19.

This clone was seen once. V usage is TRBV6-5 and J usage is TRBJ1-5; D is uncertain. The CDR3 is made up of 11 amino acids. The V end lost 8 bases, the J end lost 4 bases, and 6 bases lay between the germline ends. Germline V gene sequence: CDR1 MNHEY, CDR2 SVGAGI. The chain's CDR3 is CASSGNQPQHF. In DNA, the CDR3 is TGTGCCAGCTCAGGTAATCAGCCCCAGCATTTT.

About this clone: At the DNA level, this CDR3 is encoded by other sequences in the same sample as well. The rearrangement joins TRBV5-1 to TRBJ1-6; D ambiguous. Looked up from germline, CDR1 is SGHRS and CDR2 is YFSETQ. V lost 0 bases and J lost 4, with 5 bases in between. The CDR3 is 14 amino acids. The CDR3 loop reads CASSLGQYNSPLHF. CDR3 nucleotide sequence: TGCGCCAGCAGCTTGGGGCAGTATAATTCACCCCTCCACTTT. The variable domain in full, with the rest retrieved from reference TRBV5-1 and TRBJ1-6, is KAGVTQTPRYLIKTRGQQVTLSCSPISGHRSVSWYQQTPGQGLQFLFEYFSETQRNKGNFPGRFSGRQFSNSRSEMNVSTLELGDSALYLCASSLGQYNSPLHFGNGTRLTVT.

This clone has just one count. Other DNA sequences in this sample translate to the same CDR3. The chain combines TRBV21-1 with TRBJ1-5; TRBD1 is taken as the D call from the table, unchecked against the DNA. TRBV21-1 is a pseudogene. This CDR3 contains 13 residues. CDR3 sequence reads: CASSPLRGQPQHF. In DNA, the CDR3 is TGTGCCAGCAGCCCCCTCAGGGGCCAGCCCCAGCATTTT.

This clone was counted between two and nine times. This chain joins TRBV5-8 and TRBJ2-7; TRBD1 matches at 10 bases. Germline loops: CDR1 SGHTS, CDR2 YDEGEE. There are 15 residues in the CDR3. The V gene end was trimmed by 4 bases and the J gene end by 2 bases; junction bases not matched to a gene: 6. DNA for the CDR3: TGTGCCAGCAGCCTACAAGGACAGGGGGCCTACGAGCAGTACTTC. Translated: CASSLQGQGAYEQYF.

The V gene is TRBV5-5, the J gene TRBJ2-1, with 8 bases lining up with TRBD1. This CDR3 spans 14 amino acids. CDR1 is SGHKS and CDR2 is YYEKEE in the germline V gene (reference sequence). V trimming: 2 bases; J trimming: 5 bases; junction bases outside the gene matches: 3. The CDR3, as DNA: TGTGCCAGCAGCTTAGGGGACAGGAACAATGAGCAGTTCTTC. This sequence encodes CASSLGDRNNEQFF.

The rearrangement joins TRBV7-2 to TRBJ2-2, with 7 nucleotides matching TRBD2. V gave up 5 bases and J gave up 9 bases; unmatched junction bases: 12. Germline V gene data show CDR1 as SGHTA and CDR2 as FQGNSA. This CDR3 is 15 amino acids long. CDR3 sequence: CASSPLRGEGRELFF. The CDR3 bases are TGTGCCAGCAGCCCCCTTCGAGGGGAGGGCCGGGAGCTGTTTTTT.

As concerns this clone: Other nucleotide sequences from this sample produce the same CDR3. This sequence joins TRBV7-2 and TRBJ1-1; the D gene is possibly TRBD1 (5 bases). The CDR3 runs 13 residues. Germline CDR1 is SGHTA and CDR2 is FQGNSA. The ends were cut back, 2 bases at V and 5 bases at J, with 9 bases in the middle. The CDR3 loop reads CASSLQGITEAFF. The DNA of the CDR3 is TGTGCCAGCAGCTTACAGGGAATTACTGAAGCTTTCTTT.

V is TRBV27 and J is TRBJ2-5; the D gene is possibly TRBD2 (6 bases). Trimming took 6 bases from V and 5 from J, leaving 16 bases between them. Per germline, CDR1 MNHEY and CDR2 SMNVEV (reference sequence). The length of the CDR3 is 14 residues. This CDR3 reads CASSSWGGGETQYF. The CDR3 region has the DNA TGTGCCAGCAGCAGCTGGGGAGGTGGCGAGACCCAGTACTTC.

This chain connects TRBV2 to TRBJ1-6; 7 positions match TRBD1. The germline gives CDR1 SNHLY, CDR2 FYNNEI. The CDR3 has 14 amino acids. J gave up 7 bases and V 8 bases, and 8 bases lay outside the gene matches. The CDR3 sequence is CASESGTANSPLHF. The CDR3 region has the DNA TGTGCCAGCGAGTCTGGGACAGCAAATTCACCCCTCCACTTT.

This clone has only a few counts. The rearrangement joins TRBV14 to TRBJ2-3, with TRBD2 matching over 8 bases. The J segment lost 4 bases and the V segment lost 0 bases, leaving 6 bases of the junction unmatched. The germline V gene has CDR1 SGHDN and CDR2 FVKESK. The CDR3 extends over 16 amino acids. As DNA, the CDR3 is TGTGCCAGCAGCCAAGATTCCAGCGGGGGATCAGATACGCAGTATTTT. Its protein is CASSQDSSGGSDTQYF.

The chain has TRBV7-7 and TRBJ2-3, with D tentatively TRBD2 (6 bases). The CDR3 contains 14 residues. The V end was cut by 6 bases, the J end by 3 bases, with 13 bases between. CDR1 and CDR2 from the germline V gene are SSHAT and FNYEAQ (reference sequence). The CDR3 loop is CASSPRGETDTQYF. CDR3 DNA: TGTGCCAGCAGTCCCCGCGGGGAGACAGATACGCAGTATTTT.

The chain couples TRBV30 to TRBJ1-4; TRBD1 matches at 8 bases. Per germline, CDR1 GTSNPN and CDR2 SVGIG (reference sequence). The CDR3 sequence is 14 residues long. The ends lost 0 bases at V and 8 bases at J; junction bases unmatched: 5. CDR3 protein: CAWSVQGAREKLFF. The DNA of the CDR3 is TGTGCCTGGAGTGTCCAGGGGGCGCGAGAAAAACTGTTTTTT.

There are a few counts of this clone. CDR3: CASSYGTGFNEQYF. As DNA, the CDR3 is TGTGCCAGCAGCTACGGGACAGGGTTCAACGAGCAGTACTTC. This chain uses TRBV7-2 with TRBJ2-7; 9 bases are shared with TRBD1. CDR3 length: 14 amino acids. V shed 4 bases, J shed 5 bases, and the junction held 6 bases outside the gene matches. Germline V gene lookup returns CDR1 SGHTA and CDR2 FQGNSA.

In DNA form, the CDR3 reads TGCGCCAGCAGTGAGAGCGTGGAGAGCCAAGAGACCCAGTACTTC. This translates into CASSESVESQETQYF. The chain has TRBV10-1 and TRBJ2-5; no firm D call. The CDR3 is 15 residues long. V was trimmed by 2 bases and J by 1 base, leaving 11 bases between them. Looked up from germline, CDR1 is WNHNN and CDR2 is SYGVQD (reference sequence).

V is TRBV9 and J is TRBJ1-3; 7 bases align to TRBD1. CDR3 length: 15 amino acids. V trimming: 0 bases; J trimming: 2 bases; junction bases outside the gene matches: 2. The germline gives CDR1 SGDLS, CDR2 YYNGEE. CDR3 residues: CASSVGRGPGNTIYF. DNA of the CDR3: TGTGCCAGCAGCGTAGGTAGGGGGCCTGGAAACACCATATATTTT.

The chain carries TRBV5-1 and TRBJ1-4, with 8 bases identical to TRBD1. The trim removed 2 bases at V and 8 bases at J, leaving 5 bases unmatched. The CDR3 totals 14 residues. The germline CDR1 and CDR2 sequences are SGHRS and YFSETQ. The CDR3 DNA sequence: TGCGCCAGCAGCTTCAGGGGGCTTGAGGAAAAACTGTTTTTT. Translation: CASSFRGLEEKLFF.

This clone was counted between two and nine times. V and J are TRBV28 and TRBJ2-7; D perhaps matches TRBD2 (6 bases). Trimming pared 2 bases from V and 12 bases from J, leaving 20 bases between. From germline, CDR1 is MDHEN and CDR2 SYDVKM. This CDR3 has 14 amino acids. CDR3 sequence reads: CASSLISGKRAGYF. CDR3 DNA: TGTGCCAGCAGTTTAATCTCTGGGAAGCGGGCAGGGTACTTC.

This chain joins TRBV6-5 and TRBJ2-7; the D gene is possibly TRBD1 (6 bases). This CDR3 has 14 residues. V lost 4 bases and J 1 base, leaving 11 bases between the germline ends. CDR1 MNHEY and CDR2 SVGAGI come from the germline V gene. DNA of the CDR3: TGTGCCAGCAGTTCACAGGGCAATTCCTACGAGCAGTACTTC. The encoded protein is CASSSQGNSYEQYF.